This T cell receptor beta chain was captured in a study of T cell clonality in common variable immunodeficiency. General study points: CVID subjects showed higher TCRbeta clonality than healthy controls. Fewer deletions and N-nucleotide insertions were reportedly seen in common variable immunodeficiency TCR beta sequences.

Reduced serum IgG, IgA and/or IgM plus specific antibody deficiency defined CVID. This CDR3 has 15 residues. Germline values: CDR1 SGHVS, CDR2 FNYEAQ. Trimming at V came to 5 bases and at J to 3 bases, leaving 8 bases not matched to a gene. On this clone: Antigen: not known. The CDR3 goes on 3 residues after the read ends, and that part is filled in from the germline J gene.

Sequenced by immunoSEQ multiplex PCR; TCRdb stores in-frame clones only, minus some. The sample lists fewer than 25,000 clones, none appearing once, the ten largest making up around 6.6%. Material: peripheral blood mononuclear cells. The source of this sequence is a human donor with common variable immunodeficiency. This rearrangement joins TRBV7-6 to TRBJ2-7; 9 nucleotides agree with TRBD1. The CDR3 is CASSPRDRVVYEQYF. The sequenced CDR3 bases are TGTGCCAGCAGCCCCCGGGACAGGGTAGTCTACGAG. Looking up the rest from reference TRBV7-6 and TRBJ2-7 gives the full variable domain: GAGVSQSPRYKVTKRGQDVALRCDPISGHVSLYWYRQALGQGPEFLTYFNYEAQQDKSGLPNDRFSAERPEGSISTLTIQRTEQRDSAMYRCASSPRDRVVYEQYFGPGTRLTVT.